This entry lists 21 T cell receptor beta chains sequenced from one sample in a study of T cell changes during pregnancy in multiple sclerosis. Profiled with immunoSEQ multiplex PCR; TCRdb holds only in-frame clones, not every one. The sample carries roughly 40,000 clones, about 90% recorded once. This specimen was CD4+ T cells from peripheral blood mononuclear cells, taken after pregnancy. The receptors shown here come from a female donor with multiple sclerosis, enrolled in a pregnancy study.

The CDR3 sequence: CASSPAGGTEAFF. The DNA of the CDR3 is TGTGCCAGCAGCCCGGCGGGGGGAACTGAAGCTTTCTTT. The chain employs TRBV7-3 and TRBJ1-1; tentatively, D is TRBD1 (5 bases). This CDR3 region has 13 residues. CDR1 is SGHTA, CDR2 FQGTGA, per germline. Trimming shortened V by 5 bases and J by 5 bases, and 12 bases separated the two germline ends.

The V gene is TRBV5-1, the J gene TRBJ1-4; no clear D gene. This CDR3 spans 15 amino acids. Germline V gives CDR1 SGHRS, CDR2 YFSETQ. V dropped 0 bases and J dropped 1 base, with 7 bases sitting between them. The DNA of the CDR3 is TGCGCCAGCAGCTTGGACCCAGAAACTAATGAAAAACTGTTTTTT. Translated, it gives CASSLDPETNEKLFF.

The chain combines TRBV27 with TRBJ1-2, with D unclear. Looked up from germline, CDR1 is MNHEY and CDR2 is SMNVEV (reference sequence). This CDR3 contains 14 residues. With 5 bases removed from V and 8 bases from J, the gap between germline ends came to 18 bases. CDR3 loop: CASSPLPLERGYTF. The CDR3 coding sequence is TGTGCCAGCAGTCCCCTTCCCCTCGAGAGGGGCTACACCTTC.

The CDR3 region has the DNA TGTGCCAGCAGCTTTACAGGGAAAGCCACCGGGGAGCTGTTTTTT. It translates to CASSFTGKATGELFF. The rearrangement links TRBV5-4 to TRBJ2-2; D is possibly TRBD1 (6 bases). The CDR3 is 15 amino acids. V shed 2 bases and J shed 4 bases, with 12 bases lying between them. Germline V lookup: CDR1 SGHNT, CDR2 YYREEE (reference sequence). Drawing the rest from reference TRBV5-4 and TRBJ2-2, the complete variable domain is ETGVTQSPTHLIKTRGQQVTLRCSSQSGHNTVSWYQQALGQGPQFIFQYYREEENGRGNFPPRFSGLQFPNYSSELNVNALELDDSALYLCASSFTGKATGELFFGEGSRLTVL.

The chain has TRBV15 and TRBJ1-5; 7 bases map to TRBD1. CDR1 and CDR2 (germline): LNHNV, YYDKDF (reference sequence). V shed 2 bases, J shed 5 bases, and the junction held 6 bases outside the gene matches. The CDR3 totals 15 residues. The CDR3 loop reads CATSRQEGGYQPQHF. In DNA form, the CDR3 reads TGTGCCACCAGCAGACAAGAAGGGGGCTATCAGCCCCAGCATTTT.

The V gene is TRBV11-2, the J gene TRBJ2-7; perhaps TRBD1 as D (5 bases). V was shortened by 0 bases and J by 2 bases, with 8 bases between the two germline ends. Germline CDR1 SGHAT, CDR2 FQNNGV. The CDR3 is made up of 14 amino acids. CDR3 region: CASSLDETAYEQYF. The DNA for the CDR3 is TGTGCCAGCAGCTTAGATGAGACAGCCTACGAGCAGTACTTC.

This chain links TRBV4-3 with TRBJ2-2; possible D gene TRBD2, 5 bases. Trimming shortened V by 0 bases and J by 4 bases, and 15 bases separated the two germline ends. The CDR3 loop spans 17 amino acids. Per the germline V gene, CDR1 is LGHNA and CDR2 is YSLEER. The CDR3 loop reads CASSQDGRVGFTGELFF. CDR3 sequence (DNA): TGCGCCAGCAGCCAAGACGGGCGGGTCGGCTTCACCGGGGAGCTGTTTTTT.

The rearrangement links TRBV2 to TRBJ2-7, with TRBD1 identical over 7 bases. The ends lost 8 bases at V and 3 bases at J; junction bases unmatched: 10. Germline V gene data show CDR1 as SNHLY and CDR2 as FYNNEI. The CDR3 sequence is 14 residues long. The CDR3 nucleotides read TGTGCCAGCGGTGGGACAGCCCTCCTCTACGAGCAGTACTTC. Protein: CASGGTALLYEQYF.

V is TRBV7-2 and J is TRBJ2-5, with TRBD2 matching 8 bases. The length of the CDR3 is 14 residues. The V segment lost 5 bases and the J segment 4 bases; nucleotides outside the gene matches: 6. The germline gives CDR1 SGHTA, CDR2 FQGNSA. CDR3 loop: CASSALAGRETQYF. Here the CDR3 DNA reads TGTGCCAGCAGCGCCTTAGCGGGGAGAGAGACCCAGTACTTC. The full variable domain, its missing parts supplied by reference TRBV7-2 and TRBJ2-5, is GAGVSQSPSNKVTEKGKDVELRCDPISGHTALYWYRQSLGQGLEFLIYFQGNSAPDKSGLPSDRFSAERTGGSVSTLTIQRTQQEDSAVYLCASSALAGRETQYFGPGTRLLVL.

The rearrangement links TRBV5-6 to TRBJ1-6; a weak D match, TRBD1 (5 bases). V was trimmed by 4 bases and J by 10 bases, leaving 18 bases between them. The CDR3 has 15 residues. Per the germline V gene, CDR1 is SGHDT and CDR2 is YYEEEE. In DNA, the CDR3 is TGTGCCAGCAGCGGGACCATGGCGGCGGGATCACCCCTCCACTTT. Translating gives CASSGTMAAGSPLHF.

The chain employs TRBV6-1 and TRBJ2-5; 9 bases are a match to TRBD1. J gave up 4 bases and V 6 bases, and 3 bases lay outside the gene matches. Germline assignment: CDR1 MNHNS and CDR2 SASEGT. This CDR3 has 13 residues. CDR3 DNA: TGTGCCAGCAGGGGACAGGGACGAGAGACCCAGTACTTC. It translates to CASRGQGRETQYF.

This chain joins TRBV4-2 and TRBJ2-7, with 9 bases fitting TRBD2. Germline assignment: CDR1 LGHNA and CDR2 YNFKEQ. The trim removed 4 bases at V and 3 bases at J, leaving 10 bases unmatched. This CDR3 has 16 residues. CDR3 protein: CASSPLRGGIIYEQYF. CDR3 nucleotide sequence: TGTGCCAGCAGCCCTTTGCGGGGGGGTATCATCTACGAGCAGTACTTC.

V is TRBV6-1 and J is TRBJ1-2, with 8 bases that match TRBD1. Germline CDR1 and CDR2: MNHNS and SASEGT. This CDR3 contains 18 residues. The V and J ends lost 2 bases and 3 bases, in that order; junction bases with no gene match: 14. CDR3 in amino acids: CASSEKGRGPLADYGYTF. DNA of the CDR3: TGTGCCAGCAGTGAAAAGGGCAGGGGGCCCCTTGCCGACTATGGCTACACCTTC.

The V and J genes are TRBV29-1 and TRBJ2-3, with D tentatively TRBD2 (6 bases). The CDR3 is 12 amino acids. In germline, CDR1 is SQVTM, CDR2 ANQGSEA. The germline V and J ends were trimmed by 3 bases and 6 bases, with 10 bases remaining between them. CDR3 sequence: CSVERGSDTQYF. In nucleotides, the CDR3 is TGCAGCGTTGAGCGGGGTAGCGATACGCAGTATTTT.

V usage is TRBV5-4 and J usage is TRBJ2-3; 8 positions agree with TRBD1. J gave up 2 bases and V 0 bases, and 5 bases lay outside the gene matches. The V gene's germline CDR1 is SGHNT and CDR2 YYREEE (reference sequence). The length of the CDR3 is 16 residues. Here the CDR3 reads CASSLGGTGHTDTQYF. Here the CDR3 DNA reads TGTGCCAGCAGCTTGGGTGGGACAGGCCACACAGATACGCAGTATTTT.

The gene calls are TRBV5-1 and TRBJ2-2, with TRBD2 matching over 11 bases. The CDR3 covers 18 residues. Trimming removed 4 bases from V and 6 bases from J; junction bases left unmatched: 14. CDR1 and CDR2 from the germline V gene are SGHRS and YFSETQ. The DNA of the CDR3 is TGCGCCAGCAGCCCTCGGGGGGGTAGCGGGGGGGCCCCCGGGGAGCTGTTTTTT. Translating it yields CASSPRGGSGGAPGELFF.

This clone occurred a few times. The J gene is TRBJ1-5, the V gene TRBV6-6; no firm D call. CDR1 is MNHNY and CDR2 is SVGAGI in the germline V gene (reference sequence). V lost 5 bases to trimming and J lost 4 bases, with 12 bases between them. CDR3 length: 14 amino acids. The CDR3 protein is CASSPPGWNQPQHF. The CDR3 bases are TGTGCCAGCAGTCCACCCGGGTGGAATCAGCCCCAGCATTTT.

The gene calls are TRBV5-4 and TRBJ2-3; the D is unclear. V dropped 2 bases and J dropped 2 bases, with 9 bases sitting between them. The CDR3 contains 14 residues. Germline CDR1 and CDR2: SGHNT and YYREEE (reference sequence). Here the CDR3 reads CASSLTSYTDTQYF. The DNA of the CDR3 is TGTGCCAGCAGCTTAACTTCATACACAGATACGCAGTATTTT.

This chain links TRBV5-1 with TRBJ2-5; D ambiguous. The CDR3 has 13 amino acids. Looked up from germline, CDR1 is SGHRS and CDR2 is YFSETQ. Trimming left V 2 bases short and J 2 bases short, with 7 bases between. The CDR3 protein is CASSLRLQETQYF. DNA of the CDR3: TGCGCCAGCAGCTTACGACTTCAAGAGACCCAGTACTTC. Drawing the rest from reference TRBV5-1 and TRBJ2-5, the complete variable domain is KAGVTQTPRYLIKTRGQQVTLSCSPISGHRSVSWYQQTPGQGLQFLFEYFSETQRNKGNFPGRFSGRQFSNSRSEMNVSTLELGDSALYLCASSLRLQETQYFGPGTRLLVL.

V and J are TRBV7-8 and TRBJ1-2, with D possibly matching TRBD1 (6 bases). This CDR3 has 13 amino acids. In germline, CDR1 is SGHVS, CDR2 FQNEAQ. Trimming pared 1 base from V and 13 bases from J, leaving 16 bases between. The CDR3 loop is CASSLVGGLPGTF. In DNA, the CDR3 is TGTGCCAGCAGCTTAGTAGGGGGTCTGCCCGGCACCTTC.

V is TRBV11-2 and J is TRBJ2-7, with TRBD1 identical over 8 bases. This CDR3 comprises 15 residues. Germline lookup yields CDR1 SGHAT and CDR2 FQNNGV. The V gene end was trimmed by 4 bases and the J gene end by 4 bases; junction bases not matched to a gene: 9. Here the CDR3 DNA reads TGTGCCAGCAGCTCACCGGACAGGGCCGCTTACGAGCAGTACTTC. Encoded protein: CASSSPDRAAYEQYF.